This paragraph covers one T cell receptor (beta chain) sequence. Antigen specificity is unknown. The sample is drawn from a study of shared clonotypes between healthy human individuals. The method was immunoSEQ multiplex PCR; TCRdb's version includes in-frame clones alone and lacks a portion of them. Counted here are roughly 2 million clones, around 95% occurring once; the ten biggest clones make up roughly 0.13%. Donors comprised healthy HIV-negative adults lacking recent acute infections or vaccinations. Study-level points and caveats: Lower generation probabilities were found for non-shared clonotypes than for those shared by all four donors. Clonotypes that were shared across a handful of donors made up 4.5% to 5% of naive CD4 clonotypes. Memory subsets generally showed smaller estimated richness than naive subsets did.

The CDR3 is made up of 16 amino acids. Germline values: CDR1 SGDLS, CDR2 YYNGEE. Trimming removed 0 bases from V and 0 bases from J; junction bases left unmatched: 1. The J gene is TRBJ2-5, the V gene TRBV9, with 11 bases lining up with TRBD2. The receptor was isolated from a man between 18 and 35 years old in good health. Specimen: naive CD4+ T cells sorted from blood. Subset given: CD45RA+ positively selected. This CDR3 is CASSVGLAGYQETQYF. CDR3 DNA: TGTGCCAGCAGCGTAGGACTAGCGGGATACCAAGAGACCCAGTACTTC. The whole variable domain, filled in from reference TRBV9 and TRBJ2-5, reads DSGVTQTPKHLITATGQRVTLRCSPRSGDLSVYWYQQSLDQGLQFLIQYYNGEERAKGNILERFSAQQFPDLHSELNLSSLELGDSALYFCASSVGLAGYQETQYFGPGTRLLVL.